These T cell receptor beta chains were read from a single sample in a study of OX40 agonist ivuxolimab in advanced cancers. The repertoire was sequenced with immunoSEQ multiplex PCR; TCRdb's copy has only in-frame clones and lacks some. The repertoire holds 60,000 to 90,000 clones, around 86% seen once, with 6.2% in the top ten. The sample consisted of CD4+ or CD8+ T cells sorted from blood, taken in a trial of the OX40 agonist ivuxolimab. The receptors shown here come from an adult with an advanced solid tumor such as melanoma, head and neck, liver or kidney cancer. Both conserved end residues are part of each CDR3. Fields, in order: J gene, D gene, clone size, V gene, CDR3 DNA, CDR3 protein. The D gene is left open where the match is weak. Part of the rows lack a size; the others show once, few, many or a class for expanded clones.

J: TRBJ2-3
D: TRBD2
size: -
V: TRBV7-6
DNA: TGTGCCAGCAGCGACGGGACTAGCGGTTCAGCGCAGTATTTT
CDR3: CASSDGTSGSAQYF

J: TRBJ2-7
D: TRBD1
size: -
V: TRBV29-1
DNA: TGCAGCGTCCACCGGGACAGGGGCTACGAGCAGTACTTC
CDR3: CSVHRDRGYEQYF

J: TRBJ1-1
D: -
size: -
V: TRBV5-1
DNA: TGCGCCAGCAGCTTGGTTCCAGGGATGAACACTGAAGCTTTCTTT
CDR3: CASSLVPGMNTEAFF

J: TRBJ2-1
D: TRBD1
size: -
V: TRBV5-1
DNA: TGCGCCAGCAGCTTCCCGACCGGGACAGGGATGAGCAATGAGCAGTTCTTC
CDR3: CASSFPTGTGMSNEQFF

J: TRBJ1-3
D: -
size: -
V: TRBV28
DNA: TGTGCCAGCAGTTTATCCGTCCCGGGAAACACCATATATTTT
CDR3: CASSLSVPGNTIYF

J: TRBJ1-1
D: -
size: -
V: TRBV28
DNA: TGTGCCAGCAGTTTGGGTGCAGGGGTGAACACTGAAGCTTTCTTT
CDR3: CASSLGAGVNTEAFF

J: TRBJ2-1
D: TRBD2
size: -
V: TRBV7-2
DNA: TGTGCCAGCAGCCCGACTAGCGGGAGTATCTACAATGAGCAGTTCTTC
CDR3: CASSPTSGSIYNEQFF

J: TRBJ1-2
D: TRBD1
size: -
V: TRBV7-2
DNA: TGTGCCAGCAGCTATAGGGGGACAGGTCGAGCTAACTATGGCTACACCTTC
CDR3: CASSYRGTGRANYGYTF

J: TRBJ2-3
D: -
size: -
V: TRBV13
DNA: TGTGCCAGCACCCCTTGGACCGGGGCCCGCACAGATACGCAGTATTTT
CDR3: CASTPWTGARTDTQYF

J: TRBJ2-1
D: -
size: once
V: TRBV6-4
DNA: TGTGCCAGCAGTGAGAAAGAACCAGGGGAGCAGTTCTTC
CDR3: CASSEKEPGEQFF

J: TRBJ1-4
D: -
size: once
V: TRBV28
DNA: TGTGCCAGCAGACCTCTGAGTGGGGAAAAACTGTTTTTT
CDR3: CASRPLSGEKLFF

J: TRBJ2-7
D: -
size: -
V: TRBV15
DNA: TGTGCCACCAGCAGAGATCCCTTCTACTCCTACGAGCAGTACTTC
CDR3: CATSRDPFYSYEQYF

J: TRBJ2-7
D: TRBD2
size: -
V: TRBV5-5
DNA: TGTGCCAGCAGCTTGGTAGCTAGCGGGGGGACTTCCTACGAGCAGTACTTC
CDR3: CASSLVASGGTSYEQYF

J: TRBJ1-6
D: -
size: -
V: TRBV2
DNA: TGTGCCAGCAGCTTATTGATGAGGGGAGAATCACCCCTCCACTTT
CDR3: CASSLLMRGESPLHF

J: TRBJ2-3
D: -
size: -
V: TRBV19
DNA: TGTGCCAGTAGTATGGGACGGCCCTCGGACACAGATACGCAGTATTTT
CDR3: CASSMGRPSDTDTQYF